At least ten counts were recorded for the clone carrying this TCR beta chain. These data are taken from a study of CD8 T cells in ankylosing spondylitis. TCRdb used MiXCR to reprocess the 5' RACE reads, holding one entry per CDR3 protein. The repertoire holds 300,000 to 350,000 distinct CDR3 sequences, roughly 12% seen once, with roughly 9.2% in the top ten. The ends were cut back, 5 bases at V and 2 bases at J, with 15 bases in the middle. This CDR3 region has 15 residues. Germline-derived CDR1 and CDR2 are MGHDK and SYGVNS. The genes are TRBV25-1 and TRBJ2-5, with no clear D. The TCR sequence derives from a female donor with ankylosing spondylitis or in good health (not recorded which). The source material was blood, either unsorted or a sorted T cell fraction (not recorded which). The chain's CDR3 is CASSQPRSRQETQYF. DNA for the CDR3: TGTGCCAGCAGTCAGCCCAGGAGCAGACAAGAGACCCAGTACTTC.